The T cell receptor beta chain described here comes from a study of shared clonotypes between healthy human individuals. Across the whole study: Each donor contributed plates that comprised three CD4 naive, three CD4 memory, two CD8 naive and one CD8 memory.

The data were produced by immunoSEQ multiplex PCR, yet TCRdb's version contains in-frame clones alone and is incomplete. The table includes around 2,000,000 clones, about 93% detected once. CD8 cells regarded as naive lacked CD45RO, were positively chosen for CCR7, and omitted terminally differentiated effector memory CD45RA+ cells. The CDR3 loop spans 15 amino acids. Germline trimming cut 3 bases from V and 5 bases from J; bases unmatched to any gene: 8. Germline V gives CDR1 MGHRA, CDR2 YSYEKL. V usage is TRBV4-1 and J usage is TRBJ2-7, with TRBD1 identical over 9 bases. Specimen: naive CD8+ T cells from PBMCs. The receptor's source is a man aged 18 to 29 in good health. Some clones in this sample may be carry-over from other donors' samples. The CDR3 is CASSHGTGGRDEQYF. CDR3 DNA sequence: TGCGCCAGCAGCCATGGTACAGGGGGCAGGGACGAGCAGTACTTC.